Below, 10 T cell receptor beta chains from the same sample are listed, as sequenced in a study of cytomegalovirus exposure and HLA in healthy donors. Clones were read by immunoSEQ multiplex PCR, and TCRdb kept only the in-frame ones, dropping some. The sample shows roughly 260,000 clones, around 90% of them seen only once. The sequenced sample was PBMCs. The receptors here all came from a woman aged 18-29 years in good health and CMV-seronegative.

This clone was found once. The V and J genes are TRBV9 and TRBJ2-1; 15 bases are a match to TRBD2. Germline trimming cut 4 bases from V and 7 bases from J; bases unmatched to any gene: 9. Germline assignment: CDR1 SGDLS and CDR2 YYNGEE. The CDR3 is 17 amino acids. CDR3 nucleotides: TGTGCCAGCAGCCCATGGACTAGCGGGGGGGCTGGGAATGAGCAGTTCTTC. Its translation is CASSPWTSGGAGNEQFF.

The rearrangement links TRBV11-1 to TRBJ2-5; D possibly corresponds to TRBD1 (6 bases). The CDR3 consists of 12 residues. V lost 9 bases, J lost 2 bases, and 10 bases lay in between. Germline values: CDR1 SGHAT, CDR2 FQDESV (reference sequence). CDR3: CASRGQQETQYF. The DNA of the CDR3 is TGTGCCAGTAGGGGACAACAAGAGACCCAGTACTTC.

The chain recombines TRBV4-3 with TRBJ2-2; TRBD2 agrees at 13 bases. Looked up from germline, CDR1 is LGHNA and CDR2 is YSLEER. Losses at the gene ends were 4 bases for V and 5 bases for J; bases not matched to a gene: 10. The CDR3 loop spans 18 amino acids. For the CDR3, the DNA is TGCGCCAGCAGCCGGACTAGCGGGGGTTACGGGGATACCGGGGAGCTGTTTTTT. Translated: CASSRTSGGYGDTGELFF.

A single count supports this clone. This rearrangement joins TRBV7-2 to TRBJ1-4; D possibly corresponds to TRBD1 (5 bases). The CDR3 spans 16 residues. Germline V gene data show CDR1 as SGHTA and CDR2 as FQGNSA. Trimming stripped 6 bases from V and 4 bases from J, with 18 bases between. The CDR3 bases are TGTGCCAGCAGTGGGGCCGGGGGTCATTATAATGAAAAACTGTTTTTT. Translated: CASSGAGGHYNEKLFF. Full variable domain (remainder filled in from reference TRBV7-2 and TRBJ1-4): GAGVSQSPSNKVTEKGKDVELRCDPISGHTALYWYRQSLGQGLEFLIYFQGNSAPDKSGLPSDRFSAERTGGSVSTLTIQRTQQEDSAVYLCASSGAGGHYNEKLFFGSGTQLSVL.

The chain joins TRBV6-5 to TRBJ2-3; the match to TRBD2 covers 9 bases. Per germline, CDR1 MNHEY and CDR2 SVGAGI. J was trimmed by 2 bases and V by 2 bases; bases with no gene match: 5. This CDR3 has 16 residues. CDR3 DNA: TGTGCCAGCAGTTACGGCGGGGGGGGAACCACAGATACGCAGTATTTT. As protein: CASSYGGGGTTDTQYF.

The chain joins TRBV28 to TRBJ2-7, with D possibly TRBD2 on 6 matching bases. This CDR3 has 16 residues. Germline V lookup: CDR1 MDHEN, CDR2 SYDVKM. V was shortened by 4 bases and J by 2 bases, with 18 bases between the two germline ends. CDR3 nucleotides: TGTGCCAGCAGTTCTGGAGGGGCCCAGACTACCTACGAGCAGTACTTC. This gives the protein CASSSGGAQTTYEQYF.

The chain employs TRBV4-1 and TRBJ1-5; 8 positions agree with TRBD1. This CDR3 spans 15 amino acids. The germline CDR1 and CDR2 sequences are MGHRA and YSYEKL. The J segment lost 0 bases and the V segment lost 8 bases, leaving 6 bases of the junction unmatched. The CDR3 DNA reads TGCGCCAGCGCTTCAGGACAGGGTAGCAATCAGCCCCAGCATTTT. This encodes CASASGQGSNQPQHF.

This sequence joins TRBV4-3 and TRBJ2-7, with 11 bases identical to TRBD2. Germline V gene lookup returns CDR1 LGHNA and CDR2 YSLEER. This CDR3 contains 19 residues. Germline trimming cut 0 bases from V and 1 base from J; bases unmatched to any gene: 11. CDR3 protein: CASSQDTLAGGPGSYEQYF. The CDR3 bases are TGCGCCAGCAGCCAAGATACTTTAGCGGGGGGGCCGGGATCCTACGAGCAGTACTTC.

The chain employs TRBV11-2 and TRBJ2-7; 8 bases align to TRBD1. The CDR3 has 15 amino acids. J was trimmed by 2 bases and V by 5 bases; bases with no gene match: 8. Germline CDR1 and CDR2: SGHAT and FQNNGV. CDR3 in amino acids: CASSQDRVSPYEQYV. The CDR3 nucleotides read TGTGCCAGCAGCCAGGACAGGGTATCCCCCTACGAGCAGTACGTC.

CDR3 sequence: CASSPDRGTKGEKLFF. The CDR3 region has the DNA TGTGCCAGCTCACCGGACAGGGGAACCAAGGGTGAAAAACTGTTTTTT. J is TRBJ1-4 and V is TRBV18; 9 bases match TRBD1. CDR3 size: 16 residues. CDR1 is KGHSH and CDR2 is LQKENI in the germline V gene. V dropped 3 bases and J dropped 7; count of bases not matched to a gene: 9.